Below, 13 T cell receptor beta chains from the same sample are listed, as sequenced in a study of blood T cell repertoires in COVID-19. Measured with immunoSEQ multiplex PCR; TCRdb has only the in-frame clones, and not every one. The data show hundreds of thousands of clones, with around nine tenths seen just once and 1.5% to 2% held by the top ten. Sequenced: PBMCs or T cells enriched from blood (not recorded which). The receptors stem from a woman under 30 who had recovered from COVID-19.

This chain connects TRBV11-3 to TRBJ2-2; D is unclear. Between the trimmed V and J ends, which lost 3 bases and 0 bases, there was a span of 5 bases. The germline CDR1 and CDR2 sequences are SGHNT and YENEEA. CDR3 length: 14 residues. The CDR3 bases are TGTGCCAGCAGCTTTAGTCCGAACACCGGGGAGCTGTTTTTT. Protein product: CASSFSPNTGELFF.

The rearrangement uses TRBV6-4 and TRBJ2-3, with 7 bases that match TRBD1. CDR1 and CDR2 (germline): MRHNA, SNTAGT. The CDR3 has 16 amino acids. Unmatched junction bases numbered 3, after V lost 0 bases and J lost 0 bases. The DNA of the CDR3 is TGTGCCAGCAGTGACTCAAGGGGGCCCAGCACAGATACGCAGTATTTT. Residues: CASSDSRGPSTDTQYF.

The J gene is TRBJ2-7, the V gene TRBV15, with unresolved D. Germline V lookup: CDR1 LNHNV, CDR2 YYDKDF (reference sequence). The CDR3 has 14 amino acids. Trimming stripped 1 base from V and 5 bases from J, with 12 bases between. The CDR3 nucleotides are TGTGCCACCAGCAGAGGTAGCTCCCTCAACGAGCAGTACTTC. Protein product: CATSRGSSLNEQYF.

The rearrangement joins TRBV6-5 to TRBJ1-3, with D unresolved. Germline CDR1 is MNHEY and CDR2 is SVGAGI. The germline V and J ends were trimmed by 2 bases and 0 bases, with 8 bases remaining between them. The length of the CDR3 is 15 residues. The CDR3 DNA reads TGTGCCAGCAGTTACGGCGGATACTCTGGAAACACCATATATTTT. This encodes CASSYGGYSGNTIYF.

The chain is built from TRBV6-1 and TRBJ2-2, with 7 bases fitting TRBD2. The V segment lost 5 bases and the J segment 6 bases; nucleotides outside the gene matches: 9. This CDR3 has 15 residues. CDR1 is MNHNS, CDR2 SASEGT, per germline. The CDR3 reads CASSSKAGWSGELFF. CDR3 DNA sequence: TGTGCCAGCAGTTCCAAAGCGGGGTGGTCCGGGGAGCTGTTTTTT.

The chain uses TRBV18 and TRBJ2-7, with a weak D call TRBD2 (5 bases). This CDR3 is 15 amino acids long. With 0 bases removed from V and 3 bases from J, the gap between germline ends came to 12 bases. Germline loops: CDR1 KGHSH, CDR2 LQKENI. The CDR3 reads CASSPPSSGLYEQYF. The CDR3 nucleotides are TGTGCCAGCTCACCACCCTCCAGCGGACTCTACGAGCAGTACTTC. The complete variable domain, with remaining parts taken from reference TRBV18 and TRBJ2-7, reads NAGVMQNPRHLVRRRGQEARLRCSPMKGHSHVYWYRQLPEEGLKFMVYLQKENIIDESGMPKERFSAEFPKEGPSILRIQQVVRGDSAAYFCASSPPSSGLYEQYFGPGTRLTVT.

DNA for the CDR3: TGTGCCAGTAGCCTACAGGGGTTCTACGAGCAGTACTTC. This sequence encodes CASSLQGFYEQYF. J is TRBJ2-7 and V is TRBV19, with TRBD1 matching 7 bases. Germline V lookup: CDR1 LNHDA, CDR2 SQIVND (reference sequence). The CDR3 length is 13 residues. The J segment lost 3 bases and the V segment lost 6 bases, leaving 5 bases of the junction unmatched.

The V and J genes are TRBV28 and TRBJ2-3, with D perhaps matching TRBD1 (5 bases). With 8 bases removed from V and 6 bases from J, the gap between germline ends came to 15 bases. The CDR3 runs 13 residues. CDR1 and CDR2 from the germline V gene are MDHEN and SYDVKM. CDR3 bases: TGTGCCAGCCGTATAGGGGCCGGGGATACGCAGTATTTT. As protein: CASRIGAGDTQYF.

This chain joins TRBV11-2 and TRBJ2-1; TRBD1 matches 8 bases. Unmatched junction bases numbered 6, after V lost 5 bases and J lost 0 bases. CDR3 size: 16 residues. Germline CDR1 reads SGHAT; CDR2 reads FQNNGV. This chain's CDR3 is CASSHDRGFSYNEQFF. The DNA for the CDR3 is TGTGCCAGCAGCCATGACAGGGGCTTCTCCTACAATGAGCAGTTCTTC.

The rearrangement links TRBV19 to TRBJ1-2; 9 nucleotides agree with TRBD1. V lost 3 bases to trimming and J lost 6 bases; unmatched junction nucleotides: 8. The CDR3 contains 15 residues. Looked up from germline, CDR1 is LNHDA and CDR2 is SQIVND (reference sequence). CDR3 protein: CASSIIQGARDGYTF. Written as DNA, the CDR3 is TGTGCCAGTAGTATCATACAGGGGGCGCGTGATGGCTACACCTTC. The variable domain in full, with the rest retrieved from reference TRBV19 and TRBJ1-2, is DGGITQSPKYLFRKEGQNVTLSCEQNLNHDAMYWYRQDPGQGLRLIYYSQIVNDFQKGDIAEGYSVSREKKESFPLTVTSAQKNPTAFYLCASSIIQGARDGYTFGSGTRLTVV.

The chain carries TRBV4-3 and TRBJ2-5, with D perhaps TRBD2 (6 bases). The CDR3 sequence is 16 residues long. Germline lookup yields CDR1 LGHNA and CDR2 YSLEER. Deletions cut 0 bases from V and 5 bases from J, with 16 bases between. The CDR3 sequence: CASSQDSIREVETQYF. The CDR3 DNA follows: TGCGCCAGCAGCCAAGATAGTATCAGGGAGGTGGAGACCCAGTACTTC.

The CDR3 sequence: CASSMQDQETQYF. The CDR3 nucleotides read TGCGCCAGCAGCATGCAGGATCAAGAGACCCAGTACTTC. The chain uses TRBV10-2 and TRBJ2-5; D not certain. The V end lost 6 bases, the J end lost 2 bases, and 10 bases lay between the germline ends. The germline V gene encodes CDR1 WSHSY and CDR2 SAAADI. The CDR3 is 13 residues long.

The sample holds one count of this clone. In DNA form, the CDR3 reads TGCAGCGTTGCCCGATGGGGGCTACGGTCCCAGGGCACTGAAGCTTTCTTT. Amino acid sequence: CSVARWGLRSQGTEAFF. The chain has TRBV29-1 and TRBJ1-1; a weak D match, TRBD1 (6 bases). Germline lookup yields CDR1 SQVTM and CDR2 ANQGSEA. This CDR3 contains 17 residues. Trimming cost V 4 bases and J 4 bases, with 25 bases left between them.